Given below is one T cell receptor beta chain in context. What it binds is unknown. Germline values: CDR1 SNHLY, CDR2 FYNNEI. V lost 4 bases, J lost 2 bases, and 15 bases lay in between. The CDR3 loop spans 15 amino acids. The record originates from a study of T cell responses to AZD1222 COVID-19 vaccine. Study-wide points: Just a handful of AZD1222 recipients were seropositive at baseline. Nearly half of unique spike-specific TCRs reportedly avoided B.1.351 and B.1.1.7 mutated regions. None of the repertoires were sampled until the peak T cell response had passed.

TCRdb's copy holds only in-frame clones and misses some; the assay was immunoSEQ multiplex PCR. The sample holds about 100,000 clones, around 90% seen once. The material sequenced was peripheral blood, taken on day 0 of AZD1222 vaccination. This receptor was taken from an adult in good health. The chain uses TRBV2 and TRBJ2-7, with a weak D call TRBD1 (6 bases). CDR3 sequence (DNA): TGTGCCAGCAGTGTTAGGGGGAGTCCTCCCTACGAGCAGTACTTC. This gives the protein CASSVRGSPPYEQYF.